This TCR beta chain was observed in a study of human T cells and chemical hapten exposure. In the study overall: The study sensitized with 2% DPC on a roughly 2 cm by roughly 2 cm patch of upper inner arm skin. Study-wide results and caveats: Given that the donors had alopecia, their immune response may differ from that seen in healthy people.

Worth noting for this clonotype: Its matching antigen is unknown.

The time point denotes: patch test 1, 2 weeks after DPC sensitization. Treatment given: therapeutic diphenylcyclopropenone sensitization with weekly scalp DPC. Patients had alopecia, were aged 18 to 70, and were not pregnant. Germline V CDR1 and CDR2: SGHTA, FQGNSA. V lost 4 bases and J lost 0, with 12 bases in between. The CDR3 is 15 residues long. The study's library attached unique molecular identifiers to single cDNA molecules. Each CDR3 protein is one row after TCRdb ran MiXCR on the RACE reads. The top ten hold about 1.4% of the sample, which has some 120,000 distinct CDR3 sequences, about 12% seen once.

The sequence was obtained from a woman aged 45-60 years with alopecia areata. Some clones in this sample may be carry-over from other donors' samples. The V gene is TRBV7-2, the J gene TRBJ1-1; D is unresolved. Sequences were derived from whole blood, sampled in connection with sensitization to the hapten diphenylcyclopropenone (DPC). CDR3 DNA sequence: TGTGCCAGCAGCTATTCTTATACCGTGAACACTGAAGCTTTCTTT. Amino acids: CASSYSYTVNTEAFF.